This is a list of T cell receptor beta chains from one sample in a study of blood T cell repertoires in COVID-19. The table came from immunoSEQ multiplex PCR; TCRdb's copy has only in-frame clones and leaves some out. The table has some 100,000 clones, 65% to 85% seen once. Material for sequencing was peripheral blood. These receptors originate from a man older than 75 with active or convalescent COVID-19. The CDR3 runs from the conserved cysteine through the conserved F or W. The order of the fields is V gene, clone size, J gene, D gene, CDR3 protein, CDR3 DNA. A D gene is named only where the DNA matches it firmly. Expanded clones get a size class; other rows say once, few or many, or leave the size out.

V gene: TRBV3-1/TRBV3-2
clone size: NA
J gene: TRBJ1-2
D gene: NA
CDR3 protein: CASSQDVTGFYGYTF
CDR3 DNA: TGTGCCAGCAGCCAAGACGTCACAGGGTTCTATGGCTACACCTTC

V gene: TRBV6-2/TRBV6-3
clone size: NA
J gene: TRBJ2-5
D gene: NA
CDR3 protein: CASSYSTSSLKETQYF
CDR3 DNA: TGTGCCAGCAGTTACTCGACAAGCTCCCTTAAAGAGACCCAGTACTTC

V gene: TRBV5-5
clone size: NA
J gene: TRBJ1-5
D gene: NA
CDR3 protein: CASSLSLSNQPQHF
CDR3 DNA: TGTGCCAGCAGCTTGTCCCTTAGCAATCAGCCCCAGCATTTT

V gene: TRBV14
clone size: NA
J gene: TRBJ2-6
D gene: NA
CDR3 protein: CASSPLPRGSFSGANVLTF
CDR3 DNA: TGTGCCAGCAGCCCCCTACCAAGGGGTTCTTTCTCTGGGGCCAACGTCCTGACTTTC

V gene: TRBV19
clone size: NA
J gene: TRBJ1-5
D gene: NA
CDR3 protein: CASSAESLYQPQHF
CDR3 DNA: TGTGCCAGTAGTGCAGAATCCCTTTATCAGCCCCAGCATTTT

V gene: TRBV10-3
clone size: few
J gene: TRBJ1-6
D gene: TRBD1
CDR3 protein: CAISKGQNNSPLHF
CDR3 DNA: TGTGCCATCAGCAAGGGACAGAATAATTCACCCCTCCACTTT

V gene: TRBV6-5
clone size: NA
J gene: TRBJ1-3
D gene: TRBD1
CDR3 protein: CASTRTGVTGNTIYF
CDR3 DNA: TGTGCCAGCACGAGGACAGGGGTGACTGGAAACACCATATATTTT

V gene: TRBV5-1
clone size: NA
J gene: TRBJ2-5
D gene: TRBD2
CDR3 protein: CASSFTSAQETQYF
CDR3 DNA: TGCGCCAGCAGCTTCACTAGCGCTCAAGAGACCCAGTACTTC

V gene: TRBV5-1
clone size: NA
J gene: TRBJ2-7
D gene: NA
CDR3 protein: CASSPQGTFHEQYF
CDR3 DNA: TGCGCCAGCAGCCCGCAGGGAACGTTCCACGAGCAGTACTTC

V gene: TRBV6-5
clone size: NA
J gene: TRBJ2-1
D gene: TRBD2
CDR3 protein: CASRGGIASYNEQFF
CDR3 DNA: TGTGCCAGCAGGGGGGGGATTGCCTCCTACAATGAGCAGTTCTTC

V gene: TRBV9
clone size: NA
J gene: TRBJ2-3
D gene: TRBD1
CDR3 protein: CASSARDRGADTQYF
CDR3 DNA: TGTGCCAGCAGCGCCCGGGACAGGGGCGCAGATACGCAGTATTTT

V gene: TRBV2
clone size: once
J gene: TRBJ2-2
D gene: TRBD2
CDR3 protein: CASSEEGFGGVNTGELFF
CDR3 DNA: TGTGCCAGCAGTGAAGAGGGTTTCGGGGGGGTGAACACCGGGGAGCTGTTTTTT

V gene: TRBV3-1/TRBV3-2
clone size: NA
J gene: TRBJ2-3
D gene: TRBD2
CDR3 protein: CASSQYLAGVADTQYF
CDR3 DNA: TGTGCCAGCAGCCAATACCTAGCGGGGGTGGCAGATACGCAGTATTTT

V gene: TRBV29-1
clone size: once
J gene: TRBJ2-5
D gene: TRBD1
CDR3 protein: CSVGQGRTETQYF
CDR3 DNA: TGCAGCGTAGGACAGGGGAGAACAGAGACCCAGTACTTC

V gene: TRBV18
clone size: NA
J gene: TRBJ1-2
D gene: TRBD1
CDR3 protein: CASSPELGQHYGYTF
CDR3 DNA: TGTGCCAGCTCACCGGAGCTGGGACAGCACTATGGCTACACCTTC

V gene: TRBV7-2
clone size: NA
J gene: TRBJ1-4
D gene: NA
CDR3 protein: CASSPSSTLDEKLFF
CDR3 DNA: TGTGCCAGCAGCCCCAGTAGCACTCTTGATGAAAAACTGTTTTTT

V gene: TRBV7-8
clone size: NA
J gene: TRBJ1-2
D gene: NA
CDR3 protein: CASSLGAGDLFGYTF
CDR3 DNA: TGTGCCAGCAGCTTAGGGGCAGGGGACCTATTTGGCTACACCTTC

V gene: TRBV5-1
clone size: NA
J gene: TRBJ2-5
D gene: NA
CDR3 protein: CASSLDVVREETQYF
CDR3 DNA: TGCGCCAGCAGCTTGGATGTAGTGAGGGAAGAGACCCAGTACTTC

V gene: TRBV4-1
clone size: NA
J gene: TRBJ1-5
D gene: TRBD1
CDR3 protein: CASSQGPGTGRNQPQHF
CDR3 DNA: TGCGCCAGCAGCCAAGGTCCCGGGACAGGTAGAAATCAGCCCCAGCATTTT

V gene: TRBV19
clone size: NA
J gene: TRBJ2-6
D gene: TRBD1
CDR3 protein: CASSLSGTGSSGANVLTF
CDR3 DNA: TGTGCCAGTAGTCTCTCCGGGACAGGGTCCTCTGGGGCCAACGTCCTGACTTTC

V gene: TRBV7-8
clone size: NA
J gene: TRBJ2-7
D gene: NA
CDR3 protein: CASSHSSYEQYF
CDR3 DNA: TGTGCCAGCAGCCATAGCTCCTACGAGCAGTACTTC

V gene: TRBV7-8
clone size: NA
J gene: TRBJ1-3
D gene: TRBD1
CDR3 protein: CASSWGQGNTIYF
CDR3 DNA: TGTGCCAGCAGCTGGGGACAGGGAAACACCATATATTTT

V gene: TRBV5-4
clone size: NA
J gene: TRBJ2-1
D gene: NA
CDR3 protein: CASSPPGYNEQFF
CDR3 DNA: TGTGCCAGCAGCCCGCCCGGTTACAATGAGCAGTTCTTC

V gene: TRBV10-3
clone size: NA
J gene: TRBJ1-5
D gene: TRBD1
CDR3 protein: CAISEEGTGRGNQPQHF
CDR3 DNA: TGTGCCATCAGTGAAGAGGGGACAGGGCGAGGCAATCAGCCCCAGCATTTT

V gene: TRBV25-1
clone size: NA
J gene: TRBJ1-1
D gene: NA
CDR3 protein: CASSFTGTEAFF
CDR3 DNA: TGTGCCAGCAGCTTCACGGGAACTGAAGCTTTCTTT

V gene: TRBV7-2
clone size: NA
J gene: TRBJ2-1
D gene: TRBD2
CDR3 protein: CASSLRMSGGFHNEQFF
CDR3 DNA: TGTGCCAGCAGCCTGCGTATGAGCGGGGGATTCCACAATGAGCAGTTCTTC

V gene: TRBV19
clone size: NA
J gene: TRBJ1-2
D gene: NA
CDR3 protein: CASSTLTATINYGYTF
CDR3 DNA: TGTGCCAGTAGCACGCTGACAGCGACAATTAACTATGGCTACACCTTC

V gene: TRBV4-1
clone size: NA
J gene: TRBJ1-6
D gene: NA
CDR3 protein: CASSQDSNFSPLHF
CDR3 DNA: TGCGCCAGCAGCCAAGATTCTAACTTTTCACCCCTCCACTTT

V gene: TRBV18
clone size: NA
J gene: TRBJ2-1
D gene: NA
CDR3 protein: CASSPFTGSDNEQFF
CDR3 DNA: TGTGCCAGCTCACCTTTCACAGGGAGTGACAATGAGCAGTTCTTC

V gene: TRBV6-6
clone size: NA
J gene: TRBJ1-1
D gene: NA
CDR3 protein: CASTADSYRNTEAFF
CDR3 DNA: TGTGCCAGCACCGCCGACTCTTATCGGAACACTGAAGCTTTCTTT

V gene: TRBV7-2
clone size: NA
J gene: TRBJ1-1
D gene: NA
CDR3 protein: CASSSARNTEAFF
CDR3 DNA: TGTGCCAGCAGCTCCGCCAGGAACACTGAAGCTTTCTTT

V gene: TRBV18
clone size: NA
J gene: TRBJ2-6
D gene: NA
CDR3 protein: CASSQQGPGANVLTF
CDR3 DNA: TGTGCCAGCTCCCAACAGGGTCCTGGGGCCAACGTCCTGACTTTC

V gene: TRBV9
clone size: NA
J gene: TRBJ1-5
D gene: NA
CDR3 protein: CASSVQGGDQPQHF
CDR3 DNA: TGTGCCAGCAGCGTACAGGGAGGGGATCAGCCCCAGCATTTT

V gene: TRBV5-4
clone size: NA
J gene: TRBJ2-2
D gene: TRBD1
CDR3 protein: CASSQGQPYTGELFF
CDR3 DNA: TGTGCCAGCAGCCAGGGACAGCCCTACACCGGGGAGCTGTTTTTT

V gene: TRBV5-1
clone size: few
J gene: TRBJ2-3
D gene: NA
CDR3 protein: CASSIEGRTDTQYF
CDR3 DNA: TGCGCCAGCAGCATTGAGGGGAGGACAGATACGCAGTATTTT

V gene: TRBV7-9
clone size: NA
J gene: TRBJ1-2
D gene: NA
CDR3 protein: CASSLGLHYGYTF
CDR3 DNA: TGTGCCAGCAGCCTTGGGCTCCACTATGGCTACACCTTC

V gene: TRBV9
clone size: NA
J gene: TRBJ1-2
D gene: TRBD1
CDR3 protein: CASSVQGARGYTF
CDR3 DNA: TGTGCCAGCAGCGTACAGGGGGCCAGGGGCTACACCTTC

V gene: TRBV19
clone size: NA
J gene: TRBJ1-1
D gene: NA
CDR3 protein: CASSSQGSTEAFF
CDR3 DNA: TGTGCCAGTAGTAGCCAGGGGAGCACTGAAGCTTTCTTT

V gene: TRBV4-1
clone size: NA
J gene: TRBJ2-1
D gene: TRBD2
CDR3 protein: CASSHPPGLAGGRGNNEQFF
CDR3 DNA: TGCGCCAGCAGCCATCCACCGGGACTAGCGGGGGGACGGGGGAACAATGAGCAGTTCTTC

V gene: TRBV3-1/TRBV3-2
clone size: NA
J gene: TRBJ2-5
D gene: TRBD1
CDR3 protein: CASSQEVGGETQYF
CDR3 DNA: TGTGCCAGCAGCCAAGAGGTAGGGGGCGAGACCCAGTACTTC

V gene: TRBV4-1
clone size: NA
J gene: TRBJ2-2
D gene: NA
CDR3 protein: CASSQDIRVRPGVLGELFF
CDR3 DNA: TGCGCCAGCAGCCAAGATATCCGTGTTCGTCCCGGGGTGTTGGGGGAGCTGTTTTTT

V gene: TRBV7-9
clone size: NA
J gene: TRBJ1-5
D gene: NA
CDR3 protein: CASSSTDSNQPQHF
CDR3 DNA: TGTGCCAGCAGCAGCACCGATAGCAATCAGCCCCAGCATTTT

V gene: TRBV7-7
clone size: NA
J gene: TRBJ2-3
D gene: TRBD1
CDR3 protein: CASSRGQGNSDTQYF
CDR3 DNA: TGTGCTAGCAGCAGGGGACAGGGGAATTCAGATACGCAGTATTTT

V gene: TRBV19
clone size: once
J gene: TRBJ2-2
D gene: TRBD1
CDR3 protein: CASSWGQGTTGELFF
CDR3 DNA: TGTGCCAGTAGTTGGGGACAGGGTACGACCGGGGAGCTGTTTTTT

V gene: TRBV2
clone size: NA
J gene: TRBJ2-6
D gene: NA
CDR3 protein: CASSEGRSSGANVLTF
CDR3 DNA: TGTGCCAGCAGTGAAGGCAGGTCCTCTGGGGCCAACGTCCTGACTTTC

V gene: TRBV6-1
clone size: NA
J gene: TRBJ2-1
D gene: NA
CDR3 protein: CASSEVAGSSYNEQFF
CDR3 DNA: TGTGCCAGCAGTGAAGTCGCGGGCAGCTCCTACAATGAGCAGTTCTTC

V gene: TRBV6-7
clone size: once
J gene: TRBJ1-3
D gene: NA
CDR3 protein: CASKTPTQGRGSGNTIYF
CDR3 DNA: TGTGCCAGCAAAACCCCCACACAGGGTAGGGGTTCGGGAAACACCATATATTTT

V gene: TRBV5-8
clone size: NA
J gene: TRBJ2-5
D gene: NA
CDR3 protein: CASSLFGQGGRSRETQYF
CDR3 DNA: TGTGCCAGCAGCTTGTTTGGACAGGGAGGGCGTTCACGGGAGACCCAGTACTTC

V gene: TRBV28
clone size: NA
J gene: TRBJ1-4
D gene: NA
CDR3 protein: CASTLGSRSIGSGVLFF
CDR3 DNA: TGTGCCAGCACCCTAGGATCCCGGTCGATTGGGTCGGGTGTACTGTTTTTT

V gene: TRBV6-2/TRBV6-3
clone size: NA
J gene: TRBJ1-1
D gene: NA
CDR3 protein: CASSYPKRRGNTEAFF
CDR3 DNA: TGTGCCAGCAGTTACCCGAAGCGACGGGGAAACACTGAAGCTTTCTTT

V gene: TRBV7-6
clone size: NA
J gene: TRBJ1-6
D gene: NA
CDR3 protein: CASSSSQGRGNSPLHF
CDR3 DNA: TGTGCCAGCAGCTCCTCCCAGGGGCGAGGTAATTCACCCCTCCACTTT

V gene: TRBV5-1
clone size: NA
J gene: TRBJ2-5
D gene: TRBD1
CDR3 protein: CASSLAIGQGQETQYF
CDR3 DNA: TGCGCCAGCAGCTTGGCCATCGGACAGGGCCAAGAGACCCAGTACTTC

V gene: TRBV15
clone size: many
J gene: TRBJ2-7
D gene: TRBD1
CDR3 protein: CATSRDSGARRDRDHEQYF
CDR3 DNA: TGTGCCACCAGCAGAGATTCCGGGGCCCGGCGGGACAGGGATCACGAGCAGTACTTC